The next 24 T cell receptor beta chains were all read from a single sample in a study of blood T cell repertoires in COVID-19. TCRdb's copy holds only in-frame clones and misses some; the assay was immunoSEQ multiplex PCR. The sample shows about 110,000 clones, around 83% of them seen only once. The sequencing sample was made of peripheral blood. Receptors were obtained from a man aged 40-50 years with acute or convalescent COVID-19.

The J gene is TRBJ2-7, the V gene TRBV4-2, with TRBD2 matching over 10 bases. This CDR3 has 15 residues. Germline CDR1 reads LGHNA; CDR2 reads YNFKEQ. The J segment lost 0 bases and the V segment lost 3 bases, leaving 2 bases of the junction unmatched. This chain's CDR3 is CASSHGLAASYEQYF. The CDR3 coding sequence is TGTGCCAGCAGCCATGGACTAGCGGCCTCCTACGAGCAGTACTTC.

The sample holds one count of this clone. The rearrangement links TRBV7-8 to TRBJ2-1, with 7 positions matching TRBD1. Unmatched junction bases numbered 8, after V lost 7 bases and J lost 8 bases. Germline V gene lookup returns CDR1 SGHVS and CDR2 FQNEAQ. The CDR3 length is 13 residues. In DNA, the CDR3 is TGTGCCAGCAACCTAGACAGGGTTGATGAGCAGTTCTTC. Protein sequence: CASNLDRVDEQFF.

For the CDR3, the DNA is TGCGCCAGCAGCTTTACAGGGGGCTATGGCTACACCTTC. Translated: CASSFTGGYGYTF. The J gene is TRBJ1-2, the V gene TRBV5-1; TRBD1 matches 8 bases. CDR3 size: 13 residues. Trimming removed 2 bases from V and 4 bases from J; junction bases left unmatched: 1. Germline CDR1 is SGHRS and CDR2 is YFSETQ. The complete variable domain, with remaining parts taken from reference TRBV5-1 and TRBJ1-2, reads KAGVTQTPRYLIKTRGQQVTLSCSPISGHRSVSWYQQTPGQGLQFLFEYFSETQRNKGNFPGRFSGRQFSNSRSEMNVSTLELGDSALYLCASSFTGGYGYTFGSGTRLTVV.

For the CDR3, the DNA is TGTGCCAGCAGTTTCTACACCGGGGAGCTGTTTTTT. It yields the protein CASSFYTGELFF. The chain carries TRBV12-3 or TRBV12-4 and TRBJ2-2; D not resolved. The CDR3 is 12 residues long. Between the trimmed V and J ends, which lost 3 bases and 3 bases, there was a span of 2 bases.

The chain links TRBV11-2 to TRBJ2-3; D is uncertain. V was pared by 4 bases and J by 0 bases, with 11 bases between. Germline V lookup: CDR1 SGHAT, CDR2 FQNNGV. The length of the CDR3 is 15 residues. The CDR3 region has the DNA TGTGCCAGCAGCTCCCGTGGCGGTAGCACAGATACGCAGTATTTT. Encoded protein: CASSSRGGSTDTQYF.

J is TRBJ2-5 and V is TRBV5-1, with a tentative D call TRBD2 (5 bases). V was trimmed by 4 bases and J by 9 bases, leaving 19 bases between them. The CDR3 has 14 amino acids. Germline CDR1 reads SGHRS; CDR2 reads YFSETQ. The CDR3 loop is CASSRGRAGEAQYF. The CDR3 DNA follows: TGCGCCAGCAGCCGAGGACGGGCGGGTGAGGCCCAGTACTTC.

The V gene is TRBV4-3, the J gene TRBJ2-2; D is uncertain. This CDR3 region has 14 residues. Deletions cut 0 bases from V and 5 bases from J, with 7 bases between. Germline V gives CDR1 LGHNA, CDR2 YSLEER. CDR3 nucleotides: TGCGCCAGCAGCCAAGAGTTCGGGACCGGGGAGCTGTTTTTT. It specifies CASSQEFGTGELFF.

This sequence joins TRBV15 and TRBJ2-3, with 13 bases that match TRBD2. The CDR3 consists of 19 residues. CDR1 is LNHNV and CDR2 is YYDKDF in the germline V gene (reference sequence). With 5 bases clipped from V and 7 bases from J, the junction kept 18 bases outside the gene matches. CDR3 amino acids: CATSRSIYPGLAGTYTQYF. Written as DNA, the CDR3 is TGTGCCACCAGCCGATCGATCTATCCGGGACTAGCGGGAACCTATACGCAGTATTTT.

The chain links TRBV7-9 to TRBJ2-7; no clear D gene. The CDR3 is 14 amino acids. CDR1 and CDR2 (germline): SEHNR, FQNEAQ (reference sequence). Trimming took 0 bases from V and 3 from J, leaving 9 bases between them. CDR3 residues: CASSLAAGDYEQYF. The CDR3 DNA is TGTGCCAGCAGCTTAGCAGCAGGTGACTACGAGCAGTACTTC.

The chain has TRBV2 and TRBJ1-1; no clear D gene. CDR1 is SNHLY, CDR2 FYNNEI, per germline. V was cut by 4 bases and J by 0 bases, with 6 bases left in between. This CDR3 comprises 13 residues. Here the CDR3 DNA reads TGTGCCAGCAGTGCGTGGCTGAACACTGAAGCTTTCTTT. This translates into CASSAWLNTEAFF.

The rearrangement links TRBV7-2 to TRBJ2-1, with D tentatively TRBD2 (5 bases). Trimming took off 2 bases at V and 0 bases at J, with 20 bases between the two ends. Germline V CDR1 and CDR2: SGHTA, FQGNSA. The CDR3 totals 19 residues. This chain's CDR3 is CASSLNPPLRTSSYNEQFF. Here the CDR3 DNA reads TGTGCCAGCAGCTTAAACCCCCCTCTCCGAACTAGCTCCTACAATGAGCAGTTCTTC.

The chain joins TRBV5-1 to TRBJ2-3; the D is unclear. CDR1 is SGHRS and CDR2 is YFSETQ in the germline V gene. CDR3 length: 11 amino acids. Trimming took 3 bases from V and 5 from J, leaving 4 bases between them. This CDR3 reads CASSSRDTQYF. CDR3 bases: TGCGCCAGCAGCTCTCGAGATACGCAGTATTTT.

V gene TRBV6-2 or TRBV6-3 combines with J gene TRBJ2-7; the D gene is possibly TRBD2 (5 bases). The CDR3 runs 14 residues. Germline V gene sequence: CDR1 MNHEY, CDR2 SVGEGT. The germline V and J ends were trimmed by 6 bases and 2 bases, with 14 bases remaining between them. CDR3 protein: CASSLRGYAYEQYF. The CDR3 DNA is TGTGCCAGCAGCCTACGGGGATACGCCTACGAGCAGTACTTC.

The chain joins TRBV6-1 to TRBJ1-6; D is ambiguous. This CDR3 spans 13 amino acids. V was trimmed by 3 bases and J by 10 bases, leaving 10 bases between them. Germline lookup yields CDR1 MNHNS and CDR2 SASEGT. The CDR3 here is CASSELGRSPLHF. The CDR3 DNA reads TGTGCCAGCAGTGAGTTGGGGAGATCACCCCTCCACTTT.

The CDR3 nucleotides read TGTGCCAGCAGTAAGGACGCGAGCGGGATTCAGTACTTC. It yields the protein CASSKDASGIQYF. The genes are TRBV6-5 and TRBJ2-4; tentative D call: TRBD2 (6 bases). Looked up from germline, CDR1 is MNHEY and CDR2 is SVGAGI. The CDR3 runs to 13 residues. Trimming shortened V by 5 bases and J by 10 bases, and 15 bases separated the two germline ends.

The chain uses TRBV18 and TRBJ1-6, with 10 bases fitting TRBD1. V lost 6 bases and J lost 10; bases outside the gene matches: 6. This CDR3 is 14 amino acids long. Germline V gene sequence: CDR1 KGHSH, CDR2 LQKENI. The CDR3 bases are TGTGCCAGCTCCCCGGGACAGGGGCGCTCACCCCTCCACTTT. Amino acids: CASSPGQGRSPLHF.

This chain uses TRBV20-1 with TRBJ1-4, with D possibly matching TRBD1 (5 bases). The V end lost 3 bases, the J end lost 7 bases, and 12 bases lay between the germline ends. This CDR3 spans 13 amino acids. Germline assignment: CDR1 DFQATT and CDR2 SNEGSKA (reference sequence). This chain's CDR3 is CSASLGVGEKLFF. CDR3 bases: TGCAGTGCTAGTTTAGGGGTGGGTGAAAAACTGTTTTTT.

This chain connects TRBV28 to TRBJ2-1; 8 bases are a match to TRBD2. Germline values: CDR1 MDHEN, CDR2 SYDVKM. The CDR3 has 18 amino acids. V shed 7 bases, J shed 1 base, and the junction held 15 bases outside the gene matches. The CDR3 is CASKGTPGGLVSYNEQFF. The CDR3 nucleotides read TGTGCCAGCAAAGGAACCCCGGGAGGGCTAGTTTCCTACAATGAGCAGTTCTTC. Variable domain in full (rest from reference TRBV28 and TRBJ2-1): DVKVTQSSRYLVKRTGEKVFLECVQDMDHENMFWYRQDPGLGLRLIYFSYDVKMKEKGDIPEGYSVSREKKERFSLILESASTNQTSMYLCASKGTPGGLVSYNEQFFGPGTRLTVL.

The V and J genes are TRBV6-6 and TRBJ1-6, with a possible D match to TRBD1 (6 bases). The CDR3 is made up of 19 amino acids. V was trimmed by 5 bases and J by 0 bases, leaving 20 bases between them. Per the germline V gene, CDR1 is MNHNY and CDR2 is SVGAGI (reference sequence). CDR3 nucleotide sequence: TGTGCCAGCAGTCTTTCGATCCTGGGACAAATCTCCTATAATTCACCCCTCCACTTT. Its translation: CASSLSILGQISYNSPLHF.

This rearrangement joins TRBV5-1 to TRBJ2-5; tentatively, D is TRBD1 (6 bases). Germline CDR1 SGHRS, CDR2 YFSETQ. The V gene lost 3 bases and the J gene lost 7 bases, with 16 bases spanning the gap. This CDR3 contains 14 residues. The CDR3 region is CASSWDKGGGTQYF. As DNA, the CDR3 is TGCGCCAGCAGCTGGGACAAGGGTGGTGGGACCCAGTACTTC.

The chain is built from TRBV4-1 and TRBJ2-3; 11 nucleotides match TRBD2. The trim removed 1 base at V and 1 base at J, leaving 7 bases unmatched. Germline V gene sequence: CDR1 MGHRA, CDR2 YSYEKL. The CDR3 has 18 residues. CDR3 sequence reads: CASSQGTGTSGRTDTQYF. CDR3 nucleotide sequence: TGCGCCAGCAGCCAAGGAACGGGGACTAGCGGTCGCACAGATACGCAGTATTTT.

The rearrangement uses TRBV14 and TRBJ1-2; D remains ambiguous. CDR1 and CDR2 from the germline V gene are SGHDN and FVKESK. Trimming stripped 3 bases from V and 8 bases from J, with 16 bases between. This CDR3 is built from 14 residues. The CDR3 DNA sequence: TGTGCCAGCAGCCAGCCGGGAACCTCGGAAGGCTACACCTTC. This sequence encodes CASSQPGTSEGYTF.

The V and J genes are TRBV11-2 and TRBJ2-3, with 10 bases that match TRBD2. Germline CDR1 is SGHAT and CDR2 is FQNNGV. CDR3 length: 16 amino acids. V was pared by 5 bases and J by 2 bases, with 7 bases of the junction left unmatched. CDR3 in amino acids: CASSPLLAGTTDTQYF. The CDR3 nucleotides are TGTGCCAGCAGCCCACTACTAGCGGGGACCACAGATACGCAGTATTTT.

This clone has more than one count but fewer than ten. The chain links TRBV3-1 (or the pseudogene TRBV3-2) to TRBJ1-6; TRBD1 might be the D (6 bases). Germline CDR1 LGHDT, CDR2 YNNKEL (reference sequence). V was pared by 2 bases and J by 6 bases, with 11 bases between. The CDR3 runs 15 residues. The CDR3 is CASSQRTAANSPLHF. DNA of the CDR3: TGTGCCAGCAGCCAAAGGACAGCTGCTAATTCACCCCTCCACTTT.